The count of the clone carrying this TCR beta chain is one. Its matching antigen is unknown. Losses at the gene ends were 2 bases for V and 2 bases for J; bases not matched to a gene: 3. This CDR3 is built from 15 residues. In germline, CDR1 is DFQATT, CDR2 SNEGSKA (reference sequence). This sample was taken from a study of vaccination and CD4 T cells after COVID-19. Whole-study context: Median time from second vaccine dose to sampling was 72 days (14 to 241).

With the Oncomine TCR Beta short-read assay, DNA from cultured CD4+ T cells was sequenced. Cultured CD4+ T cells were the source of extracted genomic DNA. TCRdb re-analysed the PCR reads in MiXCR, keeping a single row per CDR3 protein. The sample contains more than 9,000 distinct CDR3 sequences, about 51% of which appear only once. Treatment denoted: roughly ten-day PBMC culture with coronavirus spike peptide pools or control peptides (ViraFEST assay). ViraFEST relied on peptide pools to expand antigen-specific T cells; the TCRs were sequenced afterward. The dates of positive PCR tests extended from March through December 2020 and came before the US Alpha, Beta and Delta variants.

The sample comprised CD4+ T cells from blood, cultured in vitro. The TCR sequence derives from a human donor who had recovered from COVID-19. This chain uses TRBV20-1 with TRBJ2-1; the match to TRBD2 covers 10 bases. CDR3 region: CSARLSGRTYNEQFF. CDR3 nucleotides: TGCAGTGCTAGACTTAGCGGGAGGACCTACAATGAGCAGTTCTTC.